This entry features one T cell receptor beta chain sequence. Germline V gives CDR1 LNHDA, CDR2 SQIVND (reference sequence). Trimming left V 3 bases short and J 2 bases short, with 10 bases between. This CDR3 has 14 amino acids. These data are taken from a study of blood T cell repertoires in COVID-19. TCRdb's copy holds only in-frame clones and misses some; the assay was immunoSEQ multiplex PCR. Seen here are fewer than 350,000 clones, 75% to 90% observed once, and the top ten hold roughly 5.3%. The sequence derives from a man in his sixties who had recovered from COVID-19. Sequencing was carried out using PBMCs or T cells enriched from blood (not recorded which). V is TRBV19 and J is TRBJ2-5; TRBD1 is a possible D gene (6 bases). The chain's CDR3 is CASSIFGQQETQYF. The CDR3 DNA reads as TGTGCCAGTAGTATCTTCGGACAGCAAGAGACCCAGTACTTC.